This TCR beta chain was found in a study of type 1 regulatory T cells. Turning to the study itself: T-allo10 is an in vitro-generated, Tr1-enriched CD4 T cell product specific for alloantigen. Whole-study results and caveats: Compared with non-Tr1 cells, Tr1 cells showed a narrower TCR repertoire.

Note on this clonotype: Antigen specificity is unknown.

Losses at the gene ends were 4 bases for V and 4 bases for J; bases not matched to a gene: 5. The CDR3 length is 14 residues. Per germline, CDR1 MDHEN and CDR2 SYDVKM. TCRdb re-analysed the reads in MiXCR, keeping a single row per CDR3 protein. The table records about 71,000 distinct CDR3 sequences, around 21% of them present only once. J is TRBJ2-3 and V is TRBV28; TRBD1 aligns across 7 bases. Source material: cultured type 1 regulatory T (Tr1) cells, either the whole culture or a sorted fraction (not recorded which). The receptor was derived from a human donor in good health. In nucleotides, the CDR3 is TGTGCCAGCAGTTCCTCAGGGGGACCAGATACGCAGTATTTT. This codes for CASSSSGGPDTQYF.